The following is a T cell receptor (beta chain) sequence with its context. Antigen specificity is unknown. It was via CD45RO/CCR7/CD25/CD127/CD95/CD27 that CD4+ naive, central memory, regulatory and stem cell-like memory cells were sorted. The authors reverse transcribed all of the isolated RNA, so sequencing captured expressed TCRB transcripts. Clones were sequenced by immunoSEQ multiplex PCR, and TCRdb holds only the in-frame ones, with some missing. The repertoire includes 600,000 to 700,000 clones, roughly an eighth of them detected once, and about 0.11% sits in the top ten. This specimen belongs to a study of beta chain features in type 1 diabetes. Findings of the study overall: Patients and controls would be equally affected if PCR favored shorter templates. All four CD4+ subsets of Type 1 diabetes patients contained TCRB CDR3s that were moderately but significantly shorter.

This CDR3 has 14 residues. Trimming at V came to 5 bases and at J to 1 base, leaving 3 bases not matched to a gene. The V gene's germline CDR1 is SEHNR and CDR2 FQNEAQ (reference sequence). The sequence came from a man younger than 45 with type 1 diabetes. J is TRBJ2-7 and V is TRBV7-9; TRBD1 matches 9 bases. The specimen was naive CD4+ T cells from blood. This CDR3 reads CASSPQGASYEQYF. The CDR3 nucleotides are TGTGCCAGCAGCCCACAGGGGGCGTCCTACGAGCAGTACTTC. The full variable domain, rest sourced from reference TRBV7-9 and TRBJ2-7, is DTGVSQNPRHKITKRGQNVTFRCDPISEHNRLYWYRQTLGQGPEFLTYFQNEAQLEKSRLLSDRFSAERPKGSFSTLEIQRTEQGDSAMYLCASSPQGASYEQYFGPGTRLTVT.